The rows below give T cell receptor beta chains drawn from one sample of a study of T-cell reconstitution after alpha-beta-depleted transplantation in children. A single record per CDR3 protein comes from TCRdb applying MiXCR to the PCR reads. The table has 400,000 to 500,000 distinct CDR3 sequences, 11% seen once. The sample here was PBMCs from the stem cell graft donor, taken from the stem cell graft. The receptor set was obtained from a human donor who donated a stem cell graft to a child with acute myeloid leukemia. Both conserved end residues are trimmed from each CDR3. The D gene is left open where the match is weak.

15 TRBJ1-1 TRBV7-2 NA ASSLPKTIAMGTEAF
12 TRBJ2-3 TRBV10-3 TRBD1 AIRPGQNTDTQY
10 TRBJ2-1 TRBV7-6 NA ASTNLATEQF
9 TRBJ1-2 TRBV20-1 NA SARSTGRYT
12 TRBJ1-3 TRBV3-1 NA ASRMAASGNTIY
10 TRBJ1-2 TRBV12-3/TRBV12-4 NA ASSSDGYGYT
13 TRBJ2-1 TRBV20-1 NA SSRSWGNSYNEQF
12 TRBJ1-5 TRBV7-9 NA ASSLGPKNQPQH
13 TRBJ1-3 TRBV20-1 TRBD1 SAKIGQGIGNTIY
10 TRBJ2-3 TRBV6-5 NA ASSKTPDTQY
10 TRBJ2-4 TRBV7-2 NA ASSHGWDIQY
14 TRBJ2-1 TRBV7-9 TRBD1 ASSYTSGGSYNEQF
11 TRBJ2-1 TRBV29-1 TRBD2 SVVRLAGNEQF
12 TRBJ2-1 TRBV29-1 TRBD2 SAGGGSSYNEQF
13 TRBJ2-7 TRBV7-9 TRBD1 ASSKKTGTSYEQY
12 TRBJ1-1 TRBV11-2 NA ASSLWDKNTEAF
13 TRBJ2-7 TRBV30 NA AWSQVDHWAYEQY
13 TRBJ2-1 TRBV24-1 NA ATSASGAGGNEQF
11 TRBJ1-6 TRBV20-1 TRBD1 SGVGQGNSPLH
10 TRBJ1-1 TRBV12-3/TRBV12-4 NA ASSFQVTEAF
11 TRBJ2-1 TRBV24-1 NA ATSDSGYNEQF
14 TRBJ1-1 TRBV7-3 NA ASSFPVFLSISRAF
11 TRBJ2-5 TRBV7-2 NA ASSVDSLGTQY
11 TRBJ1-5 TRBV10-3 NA AITSDPDQPQH
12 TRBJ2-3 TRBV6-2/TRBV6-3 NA ASSWASVTDTQY
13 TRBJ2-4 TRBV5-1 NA ASSFGGAVKNIQY
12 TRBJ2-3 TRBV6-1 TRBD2 ASISGGNTDTQY
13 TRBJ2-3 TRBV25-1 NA ASRPAGSWDDTQY
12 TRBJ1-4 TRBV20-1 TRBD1 SAYPGTGDEKLF
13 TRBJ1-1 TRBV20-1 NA SAPNPRGAGAEAF
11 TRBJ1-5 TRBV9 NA ASSVAQSQPQH
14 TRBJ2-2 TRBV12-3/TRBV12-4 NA ASRSRGRKGDGELF
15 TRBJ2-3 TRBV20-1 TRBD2 SARDRRREVGTDTQY
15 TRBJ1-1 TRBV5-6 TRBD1 ASSFWMLSGQGGEAF
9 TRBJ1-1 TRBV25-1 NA ASGENTESF
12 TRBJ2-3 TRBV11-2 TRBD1 ASSSAGGIDTQY
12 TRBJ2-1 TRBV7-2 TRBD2 ASSLEGLAYEQF
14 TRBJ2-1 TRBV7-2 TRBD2 ASSLGGLAGLNEQF
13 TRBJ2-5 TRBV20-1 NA SAGRSATYQETQY
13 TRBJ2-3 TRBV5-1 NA ASSGPSGGVDTQY
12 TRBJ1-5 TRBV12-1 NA ASSFFRVYQPQH
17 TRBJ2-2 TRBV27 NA ASSLSQVLGRAYTGELF
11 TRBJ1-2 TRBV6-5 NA ASSYPGARGYT
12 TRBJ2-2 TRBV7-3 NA ASSSRLETGELF
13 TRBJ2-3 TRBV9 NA ASSVEGVLTDTQY
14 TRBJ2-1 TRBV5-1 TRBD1 ASSQGTGMSYNEQF
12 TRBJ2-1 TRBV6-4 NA ASSPGTSSNEQF
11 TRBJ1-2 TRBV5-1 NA ASSDDGTYGYT
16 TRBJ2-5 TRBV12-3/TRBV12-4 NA ASSLRRGGGVYQETQY
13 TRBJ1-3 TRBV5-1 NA ASGRDGFSGNTIY
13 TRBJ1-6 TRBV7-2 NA ASSLAMGPNSPLH
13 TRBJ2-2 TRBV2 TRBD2 ASSAGLGNTGELF
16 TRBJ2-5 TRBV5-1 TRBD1 ASSPRTPGTGSQETQY
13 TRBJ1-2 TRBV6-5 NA ASSYPSTGGYGYT
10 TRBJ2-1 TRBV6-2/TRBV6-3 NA ATEGSANEQF